What follows are 26 T cell receptor beta chains derived from one specimen sequenced in a study of blood T cell repertoires in COVID-19. The repertoire was sequenced with immunoSEQ multiplex PCR; TCRdb's copy has only in-frame clones and lacks some. The sample records roughly 230,000 clones, 88% being singletons. The specimen sequenced was peripheral blood. Source of these receptors: a human donor in a cohort sampled during active COVID-19.

The chain recombines TRBV4-1 with TRBJ1-6, with a possible D match to TRBD1 (5 bases). The germline V and J ends were trimmed by 5 bases and 6 bases, with 14 bases remaining between them. The V gene's germline CDR1 is MGHRA and CDR2 YSYEKL. The CDR3 extends over 15 amino acids. CDR3 nucleotide sequence: TGCGCCAGCAGCTATGGAGGGGCGATTAATTCACCCCTCCACTTT. It translates to CASSYGGAINSPLHF.

This clone has just a few counts. The chain links TRBV5-1 to TRBJ1-1; D is undetermined. Between the trimmed V and J ends, which lost 4 bases and 3 bases, there was a span of 13 bases. The CDR3 has 14 residues. Germline V gene data show CDR1 as SGHRS and CDR2 as YFSETQ. In DNA form, the CDR3 reads TGCGCCAGCAGCCCAACCACGGTGGACACTGAAGCTTTCTTT. Protein: CASSPTTVDTEAFF.

The V gene is TRBV27, the J gene TRBJ2-7; 7 positions match TRBD1. This CDR3 is built from 14 residues. The V gene's germline CDR1 is MNHEY and CDR2 SMNVEV (reference sequence). Trimming cost V 1 base and J 2 bases; bases outside gene matches: 2. DNA of the CDR3: TGTGCCAGCAGTTTATGGGACAGTCCCTACGAGCAGTACTTC. This gives the protein CASSLWDSPYEQYF.

This sequence joins TRBV7-2 and TRBJ2-2, with a possible D match to TRBD1 (5 bases). This CDR3 has 14 amino acids. V was shortened by 1 base and J by 6 bases, with 9 bases between the two germline ends. Looked up from germline, CDR1 is SGHTA and CDR2 is FQGNSA. The CDR3 region has the DNA TGTGCCAGCAGCTTAGGTATAGGGGCCGGGGAGCTGTTTTTT. Protein sequence: CASSLGIGAGELFF.

The chain has TRBV7-2 and TRBJ1-6; 9 bases map to TRBD1. V gave up 2 bases and J gave up 5 bases; unmatched junction bases: 4. Germline V lookup: CDR1 SGHTA, CDR2 FQGNSA. CDR3 length equals 16 residues. As DNA, the CDR3 is TGTGCCAGCAGCTTAAACGGACAGGGGAATAATTCACCCCTCCACTTT. This codes for CASSLNGQGNNSPLHF. Full variable domain (missing parts from reference TRBV7-2 and TRBJ1-6): GAGVSQSPSNKVTEKGKDVELRCDPISGHTALYWYRQSLGQGLEFLIYFQGNSAPDKSGLPSDRFSAERTGGSVSTLTIQRTQQEDSAVYLCASSLNGQGNNSPLHFGNGTRLTVT.

This rearrangement joins TRBV30 to TRBJ2-2; D gene unclear. CDR1 and CDR2 (germline): GTSNPN, SVGIG (reference sequence). Trimming stripped 8 bases from V and 3 bases from J, with 10 bases between. The CDR3 has 12 amino acids. The CDR3: CAALEYTGELFF. The DNA for the CDR3 is TGTGCCGCCCTGGAGTACACCGGGGAGCTGTTTTTT.

The chain uses TRBV18 and TRBJ2-5; D uncertain. V lost 2 bases, J lost 4 bases, and 11 bases lay in between. The CDR3 consists of 14 residues. Germline V gene sequence: CDR1 KGHSH, CDR2 LQKENI. The CDR3 nucleotides read TGTGCCAGCTCACCAACACCAAGAGGAGAGACCCAGTACTTC. It specifies CASSPTPRGETQYF. Drawing the rest from reference TRBV18 and TRBJ2-5, the complete variable domain is NAGVMQNPRHLVRRRGQEARLRCSPMKGHSHVYWYRQLPEEGLKFMVYLQKENIIDESGMPKERFSAEFPKEGPSILRIQQVVRGDSAAYFCASSPTPRGETQYFGPGTRLLVL.

The V and J genes are TRBV27 and TRBJ1-3; no definite D call. CDR3 length equals 15 residues. Germline assignment: CDR1 MNHEY and CDR2 SMNVEV (reference sequence). Trimming removed 3 bases from V and 1 base from J, with 10 bases in between. The DNA of the CDR3 is TGTGCCAGCAGTTTGAGCAGGAAGTCTGGAAACACCATATATTTT. Translation gives CASSLSRKSGNTIYF.

The V gene is TRBV7-2, the J gene TRBJ1-4, with TRBD1 matching over 8 bases. Per germline, CDR1 SGHTA and CDR2 FQGNSA. J lost 8 bases, V lost 5 bases, and 10 bases had no gene match. This CDR3 is built from 15 residues. In DNA, the CDR3 is TGTGCCAGCAGCCCGAGGACAGGGCGGGAGGAAAAACTGTTTTTT. Amino acid sequence: CASSPRTGREEKLFF.

The genes are TRBV12-3 or TRBV12-4 and TRBJ1-1; the D is unclear. V was clipped by 5 bases and J by 3 bases, with 10 bases between them. The CDR3 length is 13 residues. The CDR3 nucleotides read TGTGCCAGCAGTAGGAAGGGAGACACTGAAGCTTTCTTT. This gives the protein CASSRKGDTEAFF.

The chain recombines TRBV19 with TRBJ2-7, with 7 positions matching TRBD2. This CDR3 contains 15 residues. Germline V gives CDR1 LNHDA, CDR2 SQIVND (reference sequence). Losses at the gene ends were 4 bases for V and 2 bases for J; bases not matched to a gene: 8. The CDR3 spells CASSNPGGRPYEQYF. The CDR3 DNA is TGTGCCAGTAGTAACCCCGGGGGGAGGCCCTACGAGCAGTACTTC.

This clone occurred once. CDR3 in DNA: TGTGCCACCAGCAGAGATGGCTTTCGAGGCGAGCAGTACTTC. This codes for CATSRDGFRGEQYF. The V and J genes are TRBV15 and TRBJ2-7; D call uncertain. Germline CDR1 is LNHNV and CDR2 is YYDKDF (reference sequence). CDR3 size: 14 residues. The V end lost 0 bases, the J end lost 6 bases, and 12 bases lay between the germline ends.

Note on this clone: Other DNA sequences within the sample encode an identical CDR3. This rearrangement joins TRBV27 to TRBJ1-2, with a weak D call TRBD1 (6 bases). Germline values: CDR1 MNHEY, CDR2 SMNVEV (reference sequence). Trimming cost V 4 bases and J 4 bases, with 10 bases left between them. The CDR3 loop spans 13 amino acids. The CDR3 spells CASSSGQLYGYTF. CDR3 in DNA: TGTGCCAGCAGTTCTGGACAGCTCTATGGCTACACCTTC.

V is TRBV2 and J is TRBJ1-2; D is unresolved. V lost 7 bases and J 7 bases, leaving 4 bases between the germline ends. Germline-derived CDR1 and CDR2 are SNHLY and FYNNEI. The CDR3 is 9 amino acids. This CDR3 reads CASTGGYTF. The CDR3 DNA follows: TGTGCCAGCACGGGTGGCTACACCTTC.

V usage is TRBV4-1 and J usage is TRBJ2-7; TRBD2 is a possible D gene (6 bases). CDR3 length: 13 residues. Germline-derived CDR1 and CDR2 are MGHRA and YSYEKL. V shed 3 bases and J shed 2 bases, with 8 bases lying between them. CDR3 DNA sequence: TGCGCCAGCAGCCACAGGGAGGCCTACGAGCAGTACTTC. Translating it yields CASSHREAYEQYF.

V usage is TRBV28 and J usage is TRBJ1-1, with D uncertain. The V and J ends lost 5 bases and 11 bases respectively, with 15 bases between them. CDR3 length: 12 amino acids. Per the germline V gene, CDR1 is MDHEN and CDR2 is SYDVKM. CDR3 DNA: TGTGCCAGCAGTATTGAGGGTGGAGCGGCTTTCTTT. This translates into CASSIEGGAAFF.

The CDR3 sequence is CASTLGGRYEQYF. DNA of the CDR3: TGTGCCAGCACTTTGGGGGGGCGGTACGAGCAGTACTTC. V is TRBV6-6 and J is TRBJ2-7; D perhaps matches TRBD2 (7 bases). The V end lost 7 bases, the J end lost 4 bases, and 14 bases lay between the germline ends. CDR1 MNHNY and CDR2 SVGAGI come from the germline V gene (reference sequence). The CDR3 has 13 residues.

J is TRBJ2-7 and V is TRBV18, with a weak D call TRBD1 (6 bases). This CDR3 spans 14 amino acids. Trimming removed 1 base at V and 2 bases at J, with 9 bases between. Per the germline V gene, CDR1 is KGHSH and CDR2 is LQKENI. CDR3 DNA sequence: TGTGCCAGCTCACCACAGCAGGGGACCTACGAGCAGTACTTC. Translating gives CASSPQQGTYEQYF.

The rearrangement uses TRBV3-1 (or the pseudogene TRBV3-2) and TRBJ2-7; a weak D match, TRBD2 (6 bases). Germline values: CDR1 LGHDT, CDR2 YNNKEL (reference sequence). CDR3 length equals 14 residues. V gave up 3 bases and J gave up 2 bases, with 11 bases separating them. For the CDR3, the DNA is TGTGCCAGCAGCCACCCGGGGGAGACCTACGAGCAGTACTTC. Its protein is CASSHPGETYEQYF.

The V call is TRBV6-2 or TRBV6-3, the J call TRBJ2-5; TRBD1 aligns across 10 bases. Trimming cost V 4 bases and J 2 bases; bases outside gene matches: 7. Germline CDR1 reads MNHEY; CDR2 reads SVGEGT. CDR3 length: 16 residues. The CDR3 sequence: CASSLRQGASQETQYF. The CDR3 DNA reads TGTGCCAGCAGTTTACGACAGGGGGCTTCTCAAGAGACCCAGTACTTC.

The chain joins TRBV7-2 to TRBJ2-7; the match to TRBD1 covers 8 bases. The CDR3 is 16 amino acids. Trimming cost V 2 bases and J 3 bases; bases outside gene matches: 9. Germline CDR1 and CDR2: SGHTA and FQGNSA. The CDR3 nucleotides are TGTGCCAGCAGCTTAAGTCTAGGCAGGGGGCTCTACGAGCAGTACTTC. Its translation is CASSLSLGRGLYEQYF.

The chain employs TRBV4-3 and TRBJ2-7, with a possible D match to TRBD2 (7 bases). Germline CDR1 and CDR2: LGHNA and YSLEER. CDR3 size: 16 residues. The germline V and J ends were trimmed by 1 base and 0 bases, with 13 bases remaining between them. The CDR3, as DNA: TGCGCCAGCAGCCAAGCCGAGGGAGGGGGCTCCTACGAGCAGTACTTC. This translates into CASSQAEGGGSYEQYF.

This clone came up once. The chain joins TRBV11-3 to TRBJ1-2; 7 positions agree with TRBD1. The trim removed 2 bases at V and 6 bases at J, leaving 6 bases unmatched. CDR3 length: 14 amino acids. Germline V lookup: CDR1 SGHNT, CDR2 YENEEA. The CDR3 spells CASSLLGGGNGYTF. DNA of the CDR3: TGTGCCAGCAGCTTACTAGGGGGCGGGAATGGCTACACCTTC.

The chain uses TRBV25-1 and TRBJ1-2; TRBD1 agrees at 7 bases. The germline V gene has CDR1 MGHDK and CDR2 SYGVNS. Trimming removed 7 bases from V and 5 bases from J; junction bases left unmatched: 13. The CDR3 covers 15 residues. DNA of the CDR3: TGTGCCAGCAATGATGCCGGGACAGTCTTTTATGGCTACACCTTC. It specifies CASNDAGTVFYGYTF.

CDR3 residues: CASSYPGGWNTEAFF. Here the CDR3 DNA reads TGTGCCAGCAGTTACCCCGGGGGATGGAACACTGAAGCTTTCTTT. This chain connects TRBV6-5 to TRBJ1-1; weak D call: TRBD1 (5 bases). Trimming removed 2 bases from V and 1 base from J, with 11 bases in between. CDR1 is MNHEY and CDR2 is SVGAGI in the germline V gene. CDR3 length: 15 amino acids.

The J gene is TRBJ1-1, the V gene TRBV18; D gene uncertain. CDR1 and CDR2 from the germline V gene are KGHSH and LQKENI. V was cut by 2 bases and J by 0 bases, with 13 bases left in between. CDR3 length equals 16 residues. CDR3: CASSPGPTSLNTEAFF. CDR3 nucleotides: TGTGCCAGCTCACCAGGGCCCACGTCACTGAACACTGAAGCTTTCTTT.